This T cell receptor (beta chain) emerged from a study of T cells in Graves' hyperthyroidism and ophthalmopathy. Findings and limits, study-wide: Model predictions of ophthalmopathy came a median roughly 6.7 months before onset. Blood held most thyroid clonotypes expanded above 0.001 frequency.

About this clonotype: Its target is unknown.

Exclusion of patients followed from uncontrolled infection, other autoimmune disease, pregnancy or lactation. PBMCs were collected from an approximately 10 ml volume of fresh peripheral blood. The V end lost 0 bases, the J end lost 8 bases, and 16 bases lay between the germline ends. The CDR3 covers 15 residues. CDR1 DFQATT and CDR2 SNEGSKA come from the germline V gene (reference sequence). Using RNA transcripts as the source, TCR beta CDR3 regions were amplified. TCR CDR3 regions were first amplified by RT-PCR with HTBI primers. TCRdb called the multiplex PCR reads again in MiXCR, with one record for every CDR3 protein. Found here are more than 300,000 distinct CDR3 sequences, approximately 17% of them singletons; the top ten hold about a third.

This receptor was identified in a woman between 25 and 40 years old with Graves' hyperthyroidism that later progressed to Graves' ophthalmopathy. The rearrangement joins TRBV20-1 to TRBJ2-2; D call uncertain. Sequencing used blood. The CDR3 spells CSARDPVPYGGELFF. CDR3 DNA sequence: TGCAGTGCTAGAGATCCGGTCCCCTACGGAGGGGAGCTGTTTTTT.